The entry below describes one T cell receptor beta chain. These data are taken from a study of blood T cell repertoires in COVID-19. At the level of the study: Collection of acute and convalescent COVID-19 samples took place in the United States, Italy and Spain. T cells, B-cell-depleted T cells, or PBMCs provided the cDNA or gDNA that served as material.

Germline V gives CDR1 SGDLS, CDR2 YYNGEE. V gave up 5 bases and J gave up 0 bases; unmatched junction bases: 12. This CDR3 comprises 17 residues. Enrolment of Seattle patients took place during active infection, and they were followed longitudinally. Per the authors' pipeline: Reference gene primer amplification gave estimated nucleated cell counts. The method was immunoSEQ multiplex PCR; TCRdb's version includes in-frame clones alone and lacks a portion of them. Clonal size and the V and J genes are those of that table, whereas D and trimming came from the DNA. This table holds about 200,000 clones, approximately 85% found once.

Sequenced input: peripheral blood. The origin of this receptor is a woman in her seventies with COVID-19, enrolled during active disease. This sequence joins TRBV9 and TRBJ1-1, with TRBD1 matching over 8 bases. The CDR3 here is CASSGGQGTPMNTEAFF. The CDR3 bases are TGTGCCAGCAGTGGAGGACAGGGAACCCCCATGAACACTGAAGCTTTCTTT.